A single sample is the source of the 8 T cell receptor beta chains below, sequenced in a study of molecular identifiers for immune sequencing clone quantification. TCRdb processed the PCR reads anew with MiXCR; each CDR3 protein has one entry. This sample yields more than 95,000 distinct CDR3 sequences, of which 24% are seen a single time; 0.85% to 1% belongs to the top ten. Material: naive CD8+ T cells from blood, with Jurkat cell RNA spiked in. Subset defined: FACS-sorted CD8+CD4-CCR7+CD45RA+ naive T cells. These receptors originate from a human donor in good health. Some libraries in this study had Jurkat cell RNA spiked in.

This clonotype turned up a few times. The V gene is TRBV20-1, the J gene TRBJ1-1; TRBD1 is a possible D gene (5 bases). V lost 4 bases and J lost 4, with 10 bases in between. Germline values: CDR1 DFQATT, CDR2 SNEGSKA (reference sequence). The CDR3 runs 12 residues. CDR3 DNA: TGCAGTGCTATGCAGGGTGGCACTGAAGCTTTCTTT. Translated: CSAMQGGTEAFF.

This clonotype was found a few times. This sequence may be a read error, since a much larger clone differs from it by one base. V usage is TRBV7-9 and J usage is TRBJ2-3; maybe TRBD1 (5 bases). The CDR3 totals 12 residues. CDR1 is SEHNR, CDR2 FQNEAQ, per germline (reference sequence). The CDR3 DNA follows: TGTGCCAGCAGCTGGGGCACAGATACGCAGTGTTTT. It yields the protein CASSWGTDTQCF.

The rearrangement joins TRBV4-1 to TRBJ2-1, with TRBD1 as a possible D gene (6 bases). V was pared by 0 bases and J by 8 bases, with 14 bases between. Germline V gene data show CDR1 as MGHRA and CDR2 as YSYEKL. The CDR3 has 15 amino acids. CDR3 loop: CASSQERWGRYEQFF. The CDR3, as DNA: TGCGCCAGCAGCCAAGAGAGATGGGGGCGGTATGAGCAGTTCTTC.

On this clonotype: A much larger clone differs by one base, so this may be a read error. The chain joins TRBV9 to TRBJ1-5; D remains unclear. Germline lookup yields CDR1 SGDLS and CDR2 YYNGEE. The CDR3 runs to 15 residues. Trimming took 8 bases from V and 0 from J, leaving 15 bases between them. CDR3 sequence reads: CASGNSAYSNQPQHF. CDR3 bases: TGTGCCAGTGGGAACAGTGCTTATAGCAATCAGCCCCAGCATTTT. Full variable domain (rest looked up from reference TRBV9 and TRBJ1-5): DSGVTQTPKHLITATGQRVTLRCSPRSGDLSVYWYQQSLDQGLQFLIQYYNGEERAKGNILERFSAQQFPDLHSELNLSSLELGDSALYFCASGNSAYSNQPQHFGDGTRLSIL.

Details on this clonotype: A much larger clone lies a single base off, so this may be a read error. The conserved phenylalanine or tryptophan normally closing the CDR3 is absent here, so this likely arose from a read error. The chain couples TRBV6-2 or TRBV6-3 to TRBJ1-1, with a tentative D call TRBD1 (6 bases). V dropped 5 bases and J dropped 7 bases, with 14 bases sitting between them. The CDR3 runs 13 residues. CDR1 MNHEY and CDR2 SVGEGT come from the germline V gene. CDR3 sequence: CASSTGGLGEAFL. Here the CDR3 DNA reads TGTGCCAGCAGTACTGGGGGGCTGGGTGAAGCTTTCCTT.

The genes are TRBV5-1 and TRBJ2-7; a possible D gene is TRBD1 (6 bases). CDR3 length equals 15 residues. V was shortened by 0 bases and J by 7 bases, with 17 bases between the two germline ends. Germline assignment: CDR1 SGHRS and CDR2 YFSETQ. CDR3 nucleotide sequence: TGCGCCAGCAGCTTGGCGACAGGTTCAATCTGGGAGCAGTACTTC. Its translation is CASSLATGSIWEQYF.

This clonotype was picked up many times. The chain couples TRBV7-2 to TRBJ2-3; 11 positions agree with TRBD1. The V segment lost 5 bases and the J segment 4 bases; nucleotides outside the gene matches: 8. CDR1 and CDR2 from the germline V gene are SGHTA and FQGNSA. CDR3 length: 16 residues. The CDR3, as DNA: TGTGCCAGCAGCGCGCCGGGACAGGGGGTGGCAGATACGCAGTATTTT. Translation: CASSAPGQGVADTQYF.

This clonotype was detected only a few times. V is TRBV4-1 and J is TRBJ2-7, with D uncertain. In germline, CDR1 is MGHRA, CDR2 YSYEKL. Trimming removed 1 base at V and 3 bases at J, with 7 bases between. The CDR3 spans 13 residues. The CDR3 DNA is TGCGCCAGCAGCCAAGGCCAATACTACGAGCAGTACTTC. Encoded protein: CASSQGQYYEQYF.